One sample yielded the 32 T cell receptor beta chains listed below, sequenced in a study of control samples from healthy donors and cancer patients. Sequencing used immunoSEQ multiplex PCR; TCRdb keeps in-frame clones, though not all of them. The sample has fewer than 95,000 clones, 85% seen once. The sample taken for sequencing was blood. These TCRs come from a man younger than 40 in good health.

CDR3 coding DNA: TGTGCCAGCAGCGTAGTGGGTAGCGGGGGAATCACAGATACGCAGTATTTT. Translating it yields CASSVVGSGGITDTQYF. The chain joins TRBV9 to TRBJ2-3, with 9 bases matching TRBD2. Germline CDR1 is SGDLS and CDR2 is YYNGEE. V trimming: 0 bases; J trimming: 2 bases; junction bases outside the gene matches: 7. The CDR3 spans 17 residues.

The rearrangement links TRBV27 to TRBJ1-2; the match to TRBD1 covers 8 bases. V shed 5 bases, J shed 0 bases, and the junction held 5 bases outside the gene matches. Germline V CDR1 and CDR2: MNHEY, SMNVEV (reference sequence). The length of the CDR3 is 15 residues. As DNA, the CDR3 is TGTGCCAGCAGTCTGACAGGGGAGACTAACTATGGCTACACCTTC. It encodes CASSLTGETNYGYTF.

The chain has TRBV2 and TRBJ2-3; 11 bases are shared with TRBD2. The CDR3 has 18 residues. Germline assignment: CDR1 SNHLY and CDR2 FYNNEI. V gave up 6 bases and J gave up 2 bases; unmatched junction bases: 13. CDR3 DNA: TGTGCCAGCAGGGGATTAGCGGGGGGGCCGTTTTCCACAGATACGCAGTATTTT. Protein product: CASRGLAGGPFSTDTQYF.

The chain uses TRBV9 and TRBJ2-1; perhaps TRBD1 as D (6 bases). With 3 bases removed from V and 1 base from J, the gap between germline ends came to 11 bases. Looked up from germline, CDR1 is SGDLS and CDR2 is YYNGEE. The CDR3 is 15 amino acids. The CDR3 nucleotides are TGTGCCAGCAGCGCATCGACAGGTTCCTACAATGAGCAGTTCTTC. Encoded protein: CASSASTGSYNEQFF.

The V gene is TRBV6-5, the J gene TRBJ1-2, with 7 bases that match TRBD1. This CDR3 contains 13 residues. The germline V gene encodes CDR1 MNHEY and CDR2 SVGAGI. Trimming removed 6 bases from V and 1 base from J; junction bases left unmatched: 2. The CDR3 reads CASSRQGNYGYTF. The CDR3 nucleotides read TGTGCCAGCAGCCGACAGGGTAACTATGGCTACACCTTC.

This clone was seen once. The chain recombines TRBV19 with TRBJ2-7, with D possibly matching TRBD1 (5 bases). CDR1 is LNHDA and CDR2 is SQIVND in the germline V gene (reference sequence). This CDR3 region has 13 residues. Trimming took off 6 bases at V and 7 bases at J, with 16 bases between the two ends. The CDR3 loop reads CASSQGLAGEQYF. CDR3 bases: TGTGCCAGTAGCCAGGGCCTCGCCGGAGAGCAGTACTTC.

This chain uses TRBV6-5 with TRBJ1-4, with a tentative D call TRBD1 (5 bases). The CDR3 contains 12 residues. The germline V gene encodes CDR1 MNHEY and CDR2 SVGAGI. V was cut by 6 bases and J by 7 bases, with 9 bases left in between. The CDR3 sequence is CASRGQGEKLFF. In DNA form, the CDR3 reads TGTGCCAGCAGGGGGCAGGGTGAAAAACTGTTTTTT.

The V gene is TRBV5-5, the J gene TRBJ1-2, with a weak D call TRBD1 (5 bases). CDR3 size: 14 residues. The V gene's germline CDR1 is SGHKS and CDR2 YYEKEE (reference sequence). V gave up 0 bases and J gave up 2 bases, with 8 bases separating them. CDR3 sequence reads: CASSLEGSNYGYTF. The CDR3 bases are TGTGCCAGCAGCTTGGAGGGGTCAAACTATGGCTACACCTTC.

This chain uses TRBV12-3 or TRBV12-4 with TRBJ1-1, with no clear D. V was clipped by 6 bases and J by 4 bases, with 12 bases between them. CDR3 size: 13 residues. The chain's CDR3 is CASRGFEGTEAFF. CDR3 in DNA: TGTGCCAGCAGGGGATTTGAAGGCACTGAAGCTTTCTTT.

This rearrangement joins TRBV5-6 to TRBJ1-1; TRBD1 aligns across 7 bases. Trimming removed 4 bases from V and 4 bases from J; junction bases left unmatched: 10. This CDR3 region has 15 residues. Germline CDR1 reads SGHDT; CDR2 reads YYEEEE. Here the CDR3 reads CASSPDRAGGTEAFF. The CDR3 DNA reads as TGTGCCAGCAGCCCAGATAGGGCAGGGGGCACTGAAGCTTTCTTT.

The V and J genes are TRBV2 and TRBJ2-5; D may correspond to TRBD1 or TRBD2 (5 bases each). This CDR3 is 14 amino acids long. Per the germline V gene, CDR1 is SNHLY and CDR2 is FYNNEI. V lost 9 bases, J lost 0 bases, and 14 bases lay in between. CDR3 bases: TGTGCCAGTACCGCCGGGGCCAACCAAGAGACCCAGTACTTC. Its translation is CASTAGANQETQYF.

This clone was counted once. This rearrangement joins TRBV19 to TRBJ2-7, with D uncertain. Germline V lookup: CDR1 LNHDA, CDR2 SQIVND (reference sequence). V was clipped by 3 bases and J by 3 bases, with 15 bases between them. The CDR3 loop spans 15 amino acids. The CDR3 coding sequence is TGTGCCAGTAGTATTAGGTACGGCAACAACTACGAGCAGTACTTC. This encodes CASSIRYGNNYEQYF.

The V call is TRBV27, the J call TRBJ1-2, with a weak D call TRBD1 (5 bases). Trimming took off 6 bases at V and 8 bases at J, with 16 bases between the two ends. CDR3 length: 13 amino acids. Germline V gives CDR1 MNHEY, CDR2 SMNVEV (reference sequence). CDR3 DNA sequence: TGTGCCAGCAGATCCCAGGGAAAGGTCGGCTACACCTTC. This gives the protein CASRSQGKVGYTF.

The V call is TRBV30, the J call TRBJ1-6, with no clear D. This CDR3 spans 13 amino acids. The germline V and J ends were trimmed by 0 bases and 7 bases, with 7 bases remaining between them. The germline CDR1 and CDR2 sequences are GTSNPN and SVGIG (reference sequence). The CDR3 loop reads CAWSVRENSPLHF. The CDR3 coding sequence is TGTGCCTGGAGTGTACGGGAGAATTCACCCCTCCACTTT. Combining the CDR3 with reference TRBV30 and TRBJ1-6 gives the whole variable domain SQTIHQWPATLVQPVGSPLSLECTVEGTSNPNLYWYRQAAGRGLQLLFYSVGIGQISSEVPQNLSASRPQDRQFILSSKKLLLSDSGFYLCAWSVRENSPLHFGNGTRLTVT.

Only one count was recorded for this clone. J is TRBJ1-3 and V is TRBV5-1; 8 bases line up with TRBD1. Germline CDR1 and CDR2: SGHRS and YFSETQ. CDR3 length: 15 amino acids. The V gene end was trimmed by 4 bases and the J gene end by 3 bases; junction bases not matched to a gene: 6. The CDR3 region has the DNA TGCGCCAGCAGCGGAGGACAGGGAGGTGGAAACACCATATATTTT. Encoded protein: CASSGGQGGGNTIYF.

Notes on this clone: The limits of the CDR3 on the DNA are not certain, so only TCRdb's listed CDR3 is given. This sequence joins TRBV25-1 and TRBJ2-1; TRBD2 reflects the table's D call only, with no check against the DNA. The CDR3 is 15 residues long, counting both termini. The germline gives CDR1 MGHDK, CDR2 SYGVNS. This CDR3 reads CASSTSGSSYNEQFF.

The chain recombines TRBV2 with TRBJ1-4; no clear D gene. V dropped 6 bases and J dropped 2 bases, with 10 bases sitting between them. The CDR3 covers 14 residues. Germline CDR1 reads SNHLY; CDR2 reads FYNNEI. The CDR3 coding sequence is TGTGCCAGCAGCGAGATGGTGACTAATGAAAAACTGTTTTTT. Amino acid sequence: CASSEMVTNEKLFF. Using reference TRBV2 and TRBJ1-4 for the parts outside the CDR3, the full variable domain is EPEVTQTPSHQVTQMGQEVILRCVPISNHLYFYWYRQILGQKVEFLVSFYNNEISEKSEIFDDQFSVERPDGSNFTLKIRSTKLEDSAMYFCASSEMVTNEKLFFGSGTQLSVL.

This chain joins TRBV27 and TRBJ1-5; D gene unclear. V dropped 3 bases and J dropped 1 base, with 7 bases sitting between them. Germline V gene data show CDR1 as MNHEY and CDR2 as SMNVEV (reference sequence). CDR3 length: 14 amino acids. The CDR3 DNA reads TGTGCCAGCAGTTTTAGAGGGAGCAATCAGCCCCAGCATTTT. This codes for CASSFRGSNQPQHF.

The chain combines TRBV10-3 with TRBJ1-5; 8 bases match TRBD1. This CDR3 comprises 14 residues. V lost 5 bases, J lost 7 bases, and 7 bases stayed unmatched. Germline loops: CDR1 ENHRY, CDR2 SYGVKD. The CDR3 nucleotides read TGTGCCATCAGTCCAGGACAGGGAGGACAGCCCCAGCATTTT. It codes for CAISPGQGGQPQHF.

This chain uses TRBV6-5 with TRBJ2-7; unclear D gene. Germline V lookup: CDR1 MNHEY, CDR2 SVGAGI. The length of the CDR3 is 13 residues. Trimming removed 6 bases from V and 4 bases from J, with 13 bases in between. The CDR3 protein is CASSRTAVYEQYF. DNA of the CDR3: TGTGCCAGCAGCAGGACCGCTGTTTACGAGCAGTACTTC.

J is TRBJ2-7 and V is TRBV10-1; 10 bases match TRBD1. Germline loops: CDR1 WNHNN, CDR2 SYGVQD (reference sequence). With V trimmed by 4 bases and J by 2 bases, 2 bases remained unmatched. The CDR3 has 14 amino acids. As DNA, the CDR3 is TGCGCCAGCAGTGTGGGGACAGGGGCCTACGAGCAGTACTTC. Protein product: CASSVGTGAYEQYF.

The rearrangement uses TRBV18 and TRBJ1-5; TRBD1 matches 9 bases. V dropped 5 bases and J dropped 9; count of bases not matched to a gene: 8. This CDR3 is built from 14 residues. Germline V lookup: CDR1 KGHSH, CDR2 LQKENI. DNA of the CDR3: TGTGCCAGCTCAACGGGACAGGGCTCAGGGCCCCAGCATTTT. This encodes CASSTGQGSGPQHF. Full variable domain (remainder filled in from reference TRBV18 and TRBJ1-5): NAGVMQNPRHLVRRRGQEARLRCSPMKGHSHVYWYRQLPEEGLKFMVYLQKENIIDESGMPKERFSAEFPKEGPSILRIQQVVRGDSAAYFCASSTGQGSGPQHFGDGTRLSIL.

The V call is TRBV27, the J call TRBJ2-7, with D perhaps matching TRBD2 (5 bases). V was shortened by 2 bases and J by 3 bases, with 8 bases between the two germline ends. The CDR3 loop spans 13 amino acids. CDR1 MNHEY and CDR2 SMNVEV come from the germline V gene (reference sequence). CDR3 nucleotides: TGTGCCAGCAGTTTACGGGAAGGCTACGAGCAGTACTTC. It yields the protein CASSLREGYEQYF.

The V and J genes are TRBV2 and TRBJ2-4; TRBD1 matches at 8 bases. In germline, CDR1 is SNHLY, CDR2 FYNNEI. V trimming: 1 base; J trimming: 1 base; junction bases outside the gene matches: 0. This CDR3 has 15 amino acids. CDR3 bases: TGTGCCAGCAGTGAAGACAGGGGGGCCAAAAACATTCAGTACTTC. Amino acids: CASSEDRGAKNIQYF.

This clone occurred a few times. The CDR3 bases are TGTGCCAGCAGTGACTCAGCGGGGGGGCCCGGGGAGCTGTTTTTT. Residues: CASSDSAGGPGELFF. This chain uses TRBV6-4 with TRBJ2-2; 10 bases line up with TRBD2. V lost 0 bases and J lost 6; bases outside the gene matches: 1. The CDR3 loop spans 15 amino acids. Germline V gives CDR1 MRHNA, CDR2 SNTAGT.

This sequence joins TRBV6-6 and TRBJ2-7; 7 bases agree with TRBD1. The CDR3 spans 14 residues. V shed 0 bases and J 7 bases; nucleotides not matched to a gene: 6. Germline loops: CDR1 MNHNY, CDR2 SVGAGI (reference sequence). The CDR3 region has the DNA TGTGCCAGCAGTTACTCGGACAGGTCGGGGGAGCAGTACTTC. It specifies CASSYSDRSGEQYF.

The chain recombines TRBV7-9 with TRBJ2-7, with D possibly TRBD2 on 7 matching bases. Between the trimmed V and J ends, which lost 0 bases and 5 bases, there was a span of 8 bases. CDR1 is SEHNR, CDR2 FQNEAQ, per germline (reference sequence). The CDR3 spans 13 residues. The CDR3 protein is CASSLAGGDEQYF. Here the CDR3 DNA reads TGTGCCAGCAGCTTAGCAGGGGGGGACGAGCAGTACTTC.

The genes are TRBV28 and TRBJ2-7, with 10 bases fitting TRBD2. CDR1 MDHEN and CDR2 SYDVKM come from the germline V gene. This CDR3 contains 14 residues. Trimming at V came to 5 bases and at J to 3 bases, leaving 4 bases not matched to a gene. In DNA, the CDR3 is TGTGCCAGCAGTCAAGCGGGGGGGTTCTACGAGCAGTACTTC. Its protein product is CASSQAGGFYEQYF.

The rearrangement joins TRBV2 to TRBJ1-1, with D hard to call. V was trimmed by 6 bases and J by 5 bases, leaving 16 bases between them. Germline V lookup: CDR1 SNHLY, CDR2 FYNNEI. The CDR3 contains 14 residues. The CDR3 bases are TGTGCCAGCAGGCCAGGACGTGCTGGGACTGAAGCTTTCTTT. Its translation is CASRPGRAGTEAFF.

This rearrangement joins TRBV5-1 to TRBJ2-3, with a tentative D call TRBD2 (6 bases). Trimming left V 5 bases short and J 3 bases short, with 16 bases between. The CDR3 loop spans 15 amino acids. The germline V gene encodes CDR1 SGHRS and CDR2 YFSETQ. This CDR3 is CASSRASALTDTQYF. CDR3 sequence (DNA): TGCGCCAGCAGTCGGGCTAGCGCACTAACAGATACGCAGTATTTT. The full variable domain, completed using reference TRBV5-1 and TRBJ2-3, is KAGVTQTPRYLIKTRGQQVTLSCSPISGHRSVSWYQQTPGQGLQFLFEYFSETQRNKGNFPGRFSGRQFSNSRSEMNVSTLELGDSALYLCASSRASALTDTQYFGPGTRLTVL.

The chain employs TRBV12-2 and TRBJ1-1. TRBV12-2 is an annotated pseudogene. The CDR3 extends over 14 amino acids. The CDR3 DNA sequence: TGTGCAAGTCGCCCATCCGGGGTGAACACTGAAGCTTTCTTT. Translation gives CASRPSGVNTEAFF.

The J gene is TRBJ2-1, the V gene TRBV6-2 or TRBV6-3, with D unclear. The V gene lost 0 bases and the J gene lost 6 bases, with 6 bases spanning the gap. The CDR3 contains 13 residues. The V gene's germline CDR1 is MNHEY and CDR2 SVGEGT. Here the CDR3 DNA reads TGTGCCAGCAGTTACTCTCTGTCCAATGAGCAGTTCTTC. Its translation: CASSYSLSNEQFF.